This T cell receptor beta chain was identified during a study of shared clonotypes between healthy human individuals. Study-wide points: Sharing across a few donors was seen in roughly 5% of naive CD4 clonotypes. Compared with memory subsets, naive subsets generally had larger estimated richness. The authors expected sequencing depth to affect clonotype sharing among donors.

CDR1 and CDR2 from the germline V gene are ENHRY and SYGVKD. This CDR3 spans 14 amino acids. V was pared by 3 bases and J by 2 bases, with 11 bases between. Per sorted-subset replicate PCR, input was approximately 180 ng DNA, representing around 28,000 T cell genomes. Profiled with immunoSEQ multiplex PCR; TCRdb holds only in-frame clones, not every one. The sample has about 2 million clones, roughly 96% seen once. In the case of this clone: As yet, its antigen is unknown.

The chain joins TRBV10-3 to TRBJ2-7, with D unclear. This receptor was obtained from a man younger than 30 in good health. The sequencing sample was made of naive CD4+ T cells sorted from blood. Subset of the sample: CD45RA+ positively selected. CDR3 sequence reads: CAISERPSAYEQYF. For the CDR3, the DNA is TGTGCCATCAGTGAACGGCCGTCTGCCTACGAGCAGTACTTC.